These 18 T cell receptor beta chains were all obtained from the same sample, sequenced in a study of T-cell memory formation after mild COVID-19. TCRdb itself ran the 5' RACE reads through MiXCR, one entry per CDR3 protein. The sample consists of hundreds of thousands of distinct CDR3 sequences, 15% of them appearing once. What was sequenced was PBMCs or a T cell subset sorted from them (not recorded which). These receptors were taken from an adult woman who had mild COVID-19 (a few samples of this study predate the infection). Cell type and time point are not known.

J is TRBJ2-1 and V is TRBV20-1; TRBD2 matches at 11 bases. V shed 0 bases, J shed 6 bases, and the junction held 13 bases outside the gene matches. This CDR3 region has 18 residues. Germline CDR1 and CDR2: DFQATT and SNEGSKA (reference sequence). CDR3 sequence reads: CSARDVPSLAGGTNEQFF. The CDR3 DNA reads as TGCAGTGCTAGAGATGTCCCGTCGCTAGCGGGAGGTACCAATGAGCAGTTCTTC.

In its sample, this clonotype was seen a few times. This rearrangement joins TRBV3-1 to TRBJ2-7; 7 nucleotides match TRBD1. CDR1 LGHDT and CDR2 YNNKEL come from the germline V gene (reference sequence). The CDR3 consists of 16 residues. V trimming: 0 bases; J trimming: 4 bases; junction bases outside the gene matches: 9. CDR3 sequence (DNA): TGTGCCAGCAGCCAAGATCTCGGGACAGCGCGTTACGAGCAGTACTTC. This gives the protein CASSQDLGTARYEQYF.

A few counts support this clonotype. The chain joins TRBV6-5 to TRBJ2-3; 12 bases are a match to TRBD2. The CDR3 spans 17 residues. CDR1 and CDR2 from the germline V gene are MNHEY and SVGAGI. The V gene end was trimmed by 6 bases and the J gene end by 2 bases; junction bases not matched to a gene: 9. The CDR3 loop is CASRGLAGKIDTDTQYF. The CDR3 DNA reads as TGTGCCAGCAGGGGACTAGCGGGTAAAATTGACACAGATACGCAGTATTTT.

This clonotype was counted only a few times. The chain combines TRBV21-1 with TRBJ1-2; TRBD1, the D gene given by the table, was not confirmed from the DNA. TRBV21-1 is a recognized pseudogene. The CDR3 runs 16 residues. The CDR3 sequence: CASSKEGDRGESGYTF. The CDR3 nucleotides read TGTGCCAGCAGCAAAGAAGGGGACAGGGGTGAGAGTGGCTACACCTTC.

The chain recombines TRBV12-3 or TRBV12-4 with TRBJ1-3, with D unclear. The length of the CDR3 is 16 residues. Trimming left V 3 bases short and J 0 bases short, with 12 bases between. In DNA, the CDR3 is TGTGCCAGCAGTTTGGACCACCCATCCTCTGGAAACACCATATATTTT. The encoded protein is CASSLDHPSSGNTIYF.

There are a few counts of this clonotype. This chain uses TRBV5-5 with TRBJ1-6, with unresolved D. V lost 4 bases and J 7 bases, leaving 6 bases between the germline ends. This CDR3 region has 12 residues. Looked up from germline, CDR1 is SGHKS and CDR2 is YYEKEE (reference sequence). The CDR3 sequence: CASSGRNSPLHF. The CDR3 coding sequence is TGTGCCAGCAGCGGGAGGAATTCACCCCTCCACTTT.

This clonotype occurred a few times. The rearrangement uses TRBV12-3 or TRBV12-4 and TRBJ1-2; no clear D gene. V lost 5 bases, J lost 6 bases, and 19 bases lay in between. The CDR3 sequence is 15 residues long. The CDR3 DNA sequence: TGTGCCAGCAGTCACTTCCGCCGGGGAGGTGATGGCTACACCTTC. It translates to CASSHFRRGGDGYTF.

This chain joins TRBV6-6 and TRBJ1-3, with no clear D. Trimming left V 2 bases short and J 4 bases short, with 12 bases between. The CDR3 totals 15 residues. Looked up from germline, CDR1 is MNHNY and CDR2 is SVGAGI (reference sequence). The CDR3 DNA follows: TGTGCCAGCAGTTACCAGGCTTCCAGCGGAAACACCATATATTTT. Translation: CASSYQASSGNTIYF.

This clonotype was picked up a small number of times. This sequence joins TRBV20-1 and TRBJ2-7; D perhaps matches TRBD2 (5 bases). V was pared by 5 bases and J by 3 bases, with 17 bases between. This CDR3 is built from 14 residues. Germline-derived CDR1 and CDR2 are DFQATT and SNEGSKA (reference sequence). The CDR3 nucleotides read TGCAGTGCTTCGGACCTTCGGAGGAGCTACGAGCAGTACTTC. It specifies CSASDLRRSYEQYF.

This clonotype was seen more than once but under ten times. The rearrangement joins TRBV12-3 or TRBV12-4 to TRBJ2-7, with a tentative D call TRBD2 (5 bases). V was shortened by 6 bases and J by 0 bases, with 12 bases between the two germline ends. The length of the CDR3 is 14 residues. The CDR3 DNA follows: TGTGCCAGCAGGTCCCAGCGGAGCTCCTACGAGCAGTACTTC. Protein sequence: CASRSQRSSYEQYF.

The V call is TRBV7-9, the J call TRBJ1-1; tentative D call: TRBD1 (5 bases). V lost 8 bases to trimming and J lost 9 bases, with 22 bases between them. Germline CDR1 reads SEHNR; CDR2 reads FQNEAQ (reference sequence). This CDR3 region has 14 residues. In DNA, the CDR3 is TGTGCCAGCGGCCTGGGGGTAACGGACGTGAAAGCTTTCTTT. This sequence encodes CASGLGVTDVKAFF.

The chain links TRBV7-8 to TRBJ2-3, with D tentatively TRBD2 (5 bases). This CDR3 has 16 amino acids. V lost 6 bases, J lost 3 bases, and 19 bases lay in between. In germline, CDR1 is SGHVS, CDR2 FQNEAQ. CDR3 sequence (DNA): TGTGCCAGCAGTCCAAACGCGGGCCAAAAGACAGATACGCAGTATTTT. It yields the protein CASSPNAGQKTDTQYF.

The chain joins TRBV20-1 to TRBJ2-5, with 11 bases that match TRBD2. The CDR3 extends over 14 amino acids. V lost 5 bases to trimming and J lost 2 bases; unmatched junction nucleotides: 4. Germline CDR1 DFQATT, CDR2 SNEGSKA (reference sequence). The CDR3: CSAPSGGNQETQYF. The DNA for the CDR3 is TGCAGTGCTCCTAGCGGGGGGAATCAAGAGACCCAGTACTTC.

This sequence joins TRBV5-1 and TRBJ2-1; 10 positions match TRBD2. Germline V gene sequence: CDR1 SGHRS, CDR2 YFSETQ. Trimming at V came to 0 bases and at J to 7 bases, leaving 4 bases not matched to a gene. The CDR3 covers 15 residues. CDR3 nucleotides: TGCGCCAGCAGCTTGGGGGGACTAGCGAGGAATGAGCAGTTCTTC. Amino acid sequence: CASSLGGLARNEQFF.

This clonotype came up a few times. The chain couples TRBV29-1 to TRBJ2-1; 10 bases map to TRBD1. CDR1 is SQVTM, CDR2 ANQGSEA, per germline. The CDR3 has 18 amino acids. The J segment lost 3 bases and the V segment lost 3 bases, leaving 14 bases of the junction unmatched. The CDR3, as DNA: TGCAGCGTTGAGGCATGGACAGGGGGACTTAAGTTCTACAATGAGCAGTTCTTC. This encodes CSVEAWTGGLKFYNEQFF.

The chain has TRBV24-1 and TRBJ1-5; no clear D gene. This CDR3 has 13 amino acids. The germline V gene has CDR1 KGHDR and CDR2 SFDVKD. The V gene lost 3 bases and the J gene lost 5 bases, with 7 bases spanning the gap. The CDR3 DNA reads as TGTGCCACCAGTGATCTTATATATCAGCCCCAGCATTTT. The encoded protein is CATSDLIYQPQHF.

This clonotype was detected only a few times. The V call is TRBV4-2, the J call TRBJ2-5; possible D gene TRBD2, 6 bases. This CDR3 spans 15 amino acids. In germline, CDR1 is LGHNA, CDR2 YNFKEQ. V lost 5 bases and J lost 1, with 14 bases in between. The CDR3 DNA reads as TGTGCCAGCAGCGGGGCCGGGGGACGCCAAGAGACCCAGTACTTC. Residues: CASSGAGGRQETQYF.

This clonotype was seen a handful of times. The CDR3 sequence: CASSMGGRTYETQYF. Written as DNA, the CDR3 is TGTGCCAGTAGTATGGGGGGGAGGACATATGAGACCCAGTACTTC. The rearrangement links TRBV19 to TRBJ2-5; 7 bases are a match to TRBD2. CDR3 size: 15 residues. The ends lost 3 bases at V and 5 bases at J; junction bases unmatched: 9. From germline, CDR1 is LNHDA and CDR2 SQIVND (reference sequence).